This paragraph reports one T cell receptor (beta chain). The data stem from a study of T-cell memory formation after mild COVID-19. The wider study: Clusters were largely donor specific.

TCRdb processed the 5' RACE reads anew with MiXCR; each CDR3 protein has one entry. The sample lists approximately 580,000 distinct CDR3 sequences; 20% were seen once. V gave up 0 bases and J gave up 7 bases, with 11 bases separating them. The CDR3 sequence is 13 residues long. The germline V gene has CDR1 SGHRS and CDR2 YFSETQ. The receptor comes from an adult woman who had mild COVID-19 (a few samples of this study predate the infection). Cell type and time point are not known. The rearrangement links TRBV5-1 to TRBJ2-7; D may be TRBD2 (5 bases). The sequenced sample was PBMCs or a T cell subset sorted from them (not recorded which). The CDR3 DNA reads TGCGCCAGCAGCTTGGGTACGGGAAAAGAGCAGTACTTC. Encoded protein: CASSLGTGKEQYF.